What follows describes a single T cell receptor beta chain. 60 Vbeta and 13 Jbeta primers were used in PCR. Clones were read by immunoSEQ multiplex PCR, and TCRdb kept only the in-frame ones, dropping some. The data contain 100,000 to 150,000 clones, roughly 15% of them singletons. These data come from a study of cytomegalovirus exposure and HLA in healthy donors. Germline V lookup: CDR1 MNHEY, CDR2 SVGAGI. Trimming stripped 0 bases from V and 4 bases from J, with 15 bases between. CDR3 size: 16 residues. Sequenced material: PBMCs. This chain joins TRBV6-5 and TRBJ1-2; D gene unclear. The receptor comes from a female donor in good health and CMV-seropositive. CDR3 amino acids: CASSYSFGSIVYGYTF. The CDR3 DNA reads TGTGCCAGCAGTTACTCATTCGGTTCTATCGTCTATGGCTACACCTTC.